The rows below give T cell receptor beta chains drawn from one sample of a study of T cell responses to AZD1222 COVID-19 vaccine. The repertoire was sequenced with immunoSEQ multiplex PCR; TCRdb's copy has only in-frame clones and lacks some. The sample lists about 130,000 clones; roughly 89% were seen once. Sample: peripheral blood, taken on day 0 of AZD1222 vaccination. The receptors shown here come from an adult in good health. Both conserved end residues are part of each CDR3. The order of the fields is D gene, clone size, V gene, CDR3 length, J gene, CDR3 DNA, CDR3 protein. The D gene is left open where the match is weak. Clone size is shown for a subset of rows, as once, few, many or a class of expanded clone.

>NA|NA|TRBV23-1|10|TRBJ2-1
TGCGCCAGCAGTCACGATGAGCAGTTCTTC
CASSHDEQFF
>NA|few|TRBV12-5|13|TRBJ2-1
TGTGCTAGTGCCCAAGGGGGGCTTAATGAGCAGTTCTTC
CASAQGGLNEQFF
>NA|NA|TRBV2|12|TRBJ1-2
TGTGCCAGCACTTGGACAGAGTATGGCTACACCTTC
CASTWTEYGYTF
>NA|NA|TRBV28|16|TRBJ1-4
TGTGCCAGCAGTTTAGGGGAGACAGCAACTAATGAAAAACTGTTTTTT
CASSLGETATNEKLFF
>NA|NA|TRBV11-2|14|TRBJ1-6
TGTGCCAGCAGCTTTGGCTCCTATAATTCACCCCTCCACTTT
CASSFGSYNSPLHF
>NA|NA|TRBV29-1|14|TRBJ1-1
TGCAGCGCTACCCTCTGGAAGGGAACCACTGAAGCTTTCTTT
CSATLWKGTTEAFF
>NA|NA|TRBV5-4|15|TRBJ1-3
TGTGCCAGCAGCCTGGGACAAAGCTCTGGAAACACCATATATTTT
CASSLGQSSGNTIYF
>NA|once|TRBV6-5|14|TRBJ1-1
TGTGCCAGCAGACGAGAGGGGGGGAACACTGAAGCTTTCTTT
CASRREGGNTEAFF
>TRBD1|NA|TRBV10-3|12|TRBJ1-2
TGTGCCATCAGTGAGGACAGGGGCGGCTACACCTTC
CAISEDRGGYTF
>NA|NA|TRBV13|13|TRBJ2-1
TGTGCCAGCAGCTTAGGTAGGGGCCAGGGGTGGTTCTTC
CASSLGRGQGWFF
>NA|NA|TRBV20-1|11|TRBJ2-7
TGCAGTGCTAGAGGTTATGAGGGGCAGTACTTC
CSARGYEGQYF
>NA|NA|TRBV19|15|TRBJ1-3
TGTGCCAGTATCTCCCAGTTCGAGGACAGAAACACCATATATTTT
CASISQFEDRNTIYF
>NA|NA|TRBV15|13|TRBJ1-5
TGTGCCATCAGTCGGGACCCCAATCAGCCCCAGCATTTT
CAISRDPNQPQHF